This T cell receptor beta chain derives from a study of beta chain features in type 1 diabetes. Sequencing targeted expressed TCRB transcripts, as all isolated RNA had been reverse transcribed. The assay was immunoSEQ multiplex PCR, and TCRdb's table has in-frame clones only and misses some. This table has about 900,000 clones, 15% to 20% appearing once. Looked up from germline, CDR1 is MNHEY and CDR2 is SVGAGI. There are 13 residues in the CDR3. V gave up 6 bases and J gave up 6 bases, with 15 bases separating them. This clone was seen more than once but under ten times. Sequenced input: naive CD4+ T cells from blood. The source of this sequence is a woman aged 18-29 years in good health. This chain uses TRBV6-5 with TRBJ2-7; unclear D gene. The CDR3 here is CASSTSDSREQYF. The CDR3 DNA follows: TGTGCCAGCAGCACCTCGGATTCTCGCGAGCAGTACTTC.